This TCR beta chain was retrieved from a study of chemoradiotherapy in HPV16-positive cancers. Study details: Candidate HPV-specific T-cell clones and common TCR motifs came from functional assays in a couple of HPV16-positive patients.

Sequencing was performed with immunoSEQ multiplex PCR; in TCRdb, only in-frame clones are kept and a portion is missing. The data hold 9,500 to 15,000 clones, with roughly nine tenths observed a single time. Study findings and constraints: In HPV16-positive patients, HPV-responsive T-cell expansion tracked better recurrence-free survival. Functional assays defining HPV-specific T cells used only a couple of HPV16-positive patients.

On this clone itself: Its target is not known.

Germline values: CDR1 SNHLY, CDR2 FYNNEI. V was trimmed by 4 bases and J by 8 bases, leaving 15 bases between them. The CDR3 spans 15 residues. Source: blood, taken from a patient who underwent chemoradiotherapy. The genes are TRBV2 and TRBJ1-6; D is possibly TRBD1 (6 bases). This TCR came from a human donor with HPV-associated anogenital cancer. CDR3 in DNA: TGTGCCAGCAGTGCCGGGACACCGGGGCATTCACCCCTCCACTTT. It codes for CASSAGTPGHSPLHF.